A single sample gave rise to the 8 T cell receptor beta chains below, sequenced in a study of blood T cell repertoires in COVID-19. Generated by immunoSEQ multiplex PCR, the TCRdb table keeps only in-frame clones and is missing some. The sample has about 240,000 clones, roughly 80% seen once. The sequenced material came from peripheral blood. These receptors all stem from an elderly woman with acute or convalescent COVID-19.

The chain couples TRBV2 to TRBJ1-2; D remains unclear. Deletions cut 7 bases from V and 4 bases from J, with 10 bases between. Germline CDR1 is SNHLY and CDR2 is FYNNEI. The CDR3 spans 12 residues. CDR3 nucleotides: TGTGCCAGCAATATCAGGTCCTATGGCTACACCTTC. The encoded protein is CASNIRSYGYTF.

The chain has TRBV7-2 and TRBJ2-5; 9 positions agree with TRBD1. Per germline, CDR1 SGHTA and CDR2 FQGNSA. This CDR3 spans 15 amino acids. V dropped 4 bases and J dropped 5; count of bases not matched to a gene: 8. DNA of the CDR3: TGTGCCAGCAGCTCCCAACAGGGGGCCTGGGAGACCCAGTACTTC. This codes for CASSSQQGAWETQYF.

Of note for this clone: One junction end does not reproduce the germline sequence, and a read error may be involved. Here the CDR3 reads CASSPRGYSDQPQHF. The CDR3 nucleotides are TGTGCCAGCAGCCCTAGAGGCTATAGCGATCAGCCCCAGCATTTT. The chain couples TRBV9 to TRBJ1-5; D is unclear. Germline loops: CDR1 SGDLS, CDR2 YYNGEE. The CDR3 covers 15 residues. Variable domain in full (rest from reference TRBV9 and TRBJ1-5): DSGVTQTPKHLITATGQRVTLRCSPRSGDLSVYWYQQSLDQGLQFLIQYYNGEERAKGNILERFSAQQFPDLHSELNLSSLELGDSALYFCASSPRGYSDQPQHFGDGTRLSIL.

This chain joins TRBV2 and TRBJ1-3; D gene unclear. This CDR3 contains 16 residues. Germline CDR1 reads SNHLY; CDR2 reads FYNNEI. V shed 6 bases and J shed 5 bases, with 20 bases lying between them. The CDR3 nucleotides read TGTGCCAGCAGCGTCCAGGCCGGGAAGATTAGAAACACCATATATTTT. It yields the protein CASSVQAGKIRNTIYF.

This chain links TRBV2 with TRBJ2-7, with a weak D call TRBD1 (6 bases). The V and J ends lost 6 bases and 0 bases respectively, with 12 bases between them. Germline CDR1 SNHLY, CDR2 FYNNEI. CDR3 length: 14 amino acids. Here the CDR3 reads CASRNDRYSYEQYF. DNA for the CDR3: TGTGCCAGCAGGAATGACAGGTACTCCTACGAGCAGTACTTC.

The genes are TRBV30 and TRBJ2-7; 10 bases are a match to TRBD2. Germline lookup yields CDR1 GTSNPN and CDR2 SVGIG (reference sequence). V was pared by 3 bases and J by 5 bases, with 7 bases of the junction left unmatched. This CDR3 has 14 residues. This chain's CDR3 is CAWRASGGADEQYF. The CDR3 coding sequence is TGTGCCTGGAGAGCGAGCGGGGGGGCCGACGAGCAGTACTTC.

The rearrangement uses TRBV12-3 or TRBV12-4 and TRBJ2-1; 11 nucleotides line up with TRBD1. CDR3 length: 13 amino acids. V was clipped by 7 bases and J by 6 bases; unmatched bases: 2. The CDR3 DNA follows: TGTGCCAGCACCGGGACAGGGGGCAATGAGCAGTTCTTC. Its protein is CASTGTGGNEQFF.

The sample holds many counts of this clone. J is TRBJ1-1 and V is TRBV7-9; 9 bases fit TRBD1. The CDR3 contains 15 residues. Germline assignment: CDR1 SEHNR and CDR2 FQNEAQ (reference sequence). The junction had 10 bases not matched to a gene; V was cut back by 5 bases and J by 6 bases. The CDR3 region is CASSPDRGLEAEAFF. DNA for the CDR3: TGTGCCAGCAGCCCGGACAGGGGCCTCGAGGCTGAAGCTTTCTTT.